The 14 T cell receptor beta chains below come from one sample, sequenced in a study of Graves' ophthalmopathy and Graves' hyperthyroidism. From RNA, the CDR3 regions of TCR beta chains were amplified and sequenced. The first round was an RT-PCR with HTBI primers, and the second round was a multiplex PCR. Each CDR3 protein is one row after TCRdb ran MiXCR on the multiplex PCR reads. The sample holds approximately 460,000 distinct CDR3 sequences, about 15% seen once. The sequenced material came from blood. These receptors were obtained from a woman aged 25-40 years with Graves' ophthalmopathy.

This clonotype was observed at least ten times. The chain recombines TRBV29-1 with TRBJ1-1; no clear D gene. Trimming cost V 5 bases and J 1 base, with 11 bases left between them. Germline V gene sequence: CDR1 SQVTM, CDR2 ANQGSEA. There are 13 residues in the CDR3. The DNA of the CDR3 is TGCAGCGTTTTCAGCAGGCCGAACACTGAAGCTTTCTTT. Translating it yields CSVFSRPNTEAFF.

In this sample, this clonotype turned up many times. The V gene is TRBV12-3 or TRBV12-4, the J gene TRBJ1-2; the match to TRBD1 covers 7 bases. V lost 3 bases to trimming and J lost 7 bases; unmatched junction nucleotides: 8. The CDR3 extends over 14 amino acids. DNA of the CDR3: TGTGCCAGCAGTTTTAGCACTGACAGGGCTGGCTACACCTTC. This sequence encodes CASSFSTDRAGYTF.

This clonotype was seen ten or more times. The genes are TRBV28 and TRBJ1-2, with TRBD1 matching 9 bases. The CDR3 covers 15 residues. CDR1 is MDHEN and CDR2 is SYDVKM in the germline V gene. Trimming cost V 6 bases and J 8 bases; bases outside gene matches: 13. In DNA form, the CDR3 reads TGTGCCAGCAGCCTGTTGACAGGGGGGTCGGGCGGCTACACCTTC. Protein sequence: CASSLLTGGSGGYTF.

The table lists this clonotype with many counts. The V gene is TRBV10-3, the J gene TRBJ1-2; 10 bases are a match to TRBD1. V was pared by 3 bases and J by 8 bases, with 6 bases of the junction left unmatched. The CDR3 runs to 14 residues. Germline V CDR1 and CDR2: ENHRY, SYGVKD. The CDR3 sequence is CAISEDRGRLGYTF. The DNA of the CDR3 is TGTGCCATCAGTGAAGACAGGGGGCGGCTCGGCTACACCTTC.

The chain uses TRBV18 and TRBJ2-7, with D possibly being TRBD1 (6 bases). Trimming removed 5 bases at V and 2 bases at J, with 13 bases between. Germline V gene sequence: CDR1 KGHSH, CDR2 LQKENI. This CDR3 region has 14 residues. Here the CDR3 reads CASSESRTAYEQYV. The CDR3 region has the DNA TGTGCCAGCTCAGAGTCTCGGACAGCCTACGAGCAGTACGTC.

This clonotype appeared a few times. It may be a read error: a sequence one base away is much more abundant. V and J are TRBV6-2 or TRBV6-3 and TRBJ2-2; no clear D gene. The germline V and J ends were trimmed by 2 bases and 4 bases, with 8 bases remaining between them. In germline, CDR1 is MNHEY, CDR2 SVGEGT. The CDR3 spans 14 residues. The CDR3 protein is CASSYISTTGELFF. CDR3 DNA sequence: TGTGCCAGCAGTTACATTTCGACCACCGGGGAGCTGTTTTTT.

The chain recombines TRBV30 with TRBJ2-7, with a possible D match to TRBD1 (6 bases). The CDR3 has 12 amino acids. Germline CDR1 reads GTSNPN; CDR2 reads SVGIG (reference sequence). The V and J ends lost 8 bases and 1 base respectively, with 12 bases between them. The CDR3 here is CAGGTGSYEQYF. The CDR3 nucleotides read TGTGCCGGGGGAACAGGGTCCTACGAGCAGTACTTC.

This chain joins TRBV20-1 and TRBJ2-7; 7 bases are shared with TRBD2. CDR3 size: 17 residues. V shed 5 bases and J 0 bases; nucleotides not matched to a gene: 16. Per germline, CDR1 DFQATT and CDR2 SNEGSKA (reference sequence). The CDR3 nucleotides are TGCAGTGCTCGCCTAGGGTGGGAGGGCCGGTTCTCCTACGAGCAGTACTTC. Its protein product is CSARLGWEGRFSYEQYF.

The table lists this clonotype with a few counts. The chain employs TRBV6-1 and TRBJ2-5, with TRBD1 matching over 7 bases. The J segment lost 4 bases and the V segment lost 5 bases, leaving 4 bases of the junction unmatched. Germline V gives CDR1 MNHNS, CDR2 SASEGT. The length of the CDR3 is 13 residues. The CDR3 DNA reads TGTGCCAGCAGTAAGACAGGGAGAGAGACCCAGTACTTC. This encodes CASSKTGRETQYF.

This clonotype was counted at least ten times. The V gene is TRBV20-1, the J gene TRBJ1-6, with D perhaps TRBD1 (5 bases). CDR1 and CDR2 (germline): DFQATT, SNEGSKA (reference sequence). The CDR3 spans 13 residues. Trimming took 6 bases from V and 9 from J, leaving 15 bases between them. CDR3 bases: TGCAGTGCGGGTGACAGTGAAGCTTCACCCCTCCACTTT. Translated: CSAGDSEASPLHF.

This clonotype occurred many times. This chain connects TRBV7-2 to TRBJ1-2; a possible D gene is TRBD1 (5 bases). With 5 bases removed from V and 8 bases from J, the gap between germline ends came to 12 bases. CDR1 and CDR2 from the germline V gene are SGHTA and FQGNSA. The length of the CDR3 is 12 residues. The CDR3 DNA follows: TGTGCCAGCAGCCAGGACACGGTCGGCTACACCTTC. Translation gives CASSQDTVGYTF.

This clonotype was counted ten times or more. The V and J genes are TRBV11-2 and TRBJ1-1; 10 bases match TRBD1. Germline assignment: CDR1 SGHAT and CDR2 FQNNGV. The CDR3 consists of 13 residues. Trimming at V came to 5 bases and at J to 7 bases, leaving 4 bases not matched to a gene. The CDR3 DNA sequence: TGTGCCAGCAGCCCGGACAGGGGGAGTGAAGCTTTCTTT. Translating it yields CASSPDRGSEAFF.

This clonotype was seen repeatedly, ten times or more. The chain employs TRBV5-1 and TRBJ2-5; D not resolved. Trimming took off 3 bases at V and 2 bases at J, with 8 bases between the two ends. The length of the CDR3 is 13 residues. CDR1 and CDR2 from the germline V gene are SGHRS and YFSETQ. CDR3 sequence reads: CASSWTVQETQYF. CDR3 nucleotide sequence: TGCGCCAGCAGCTGGACGGTACAAGAGACCCAGTACTTC.

This clonotype was observed at least ten times. This chain links TRBV6-1 with TRBJ1-1; 12 nucleotides match TRBD1. This CDR3 has 14 residues. Germline V CDR1 and CDR2: MNHNS, SASEGT. With V trimmed by 6 bases and J by 8 bases, 7 bases remained unmatched. The CDR3 sequence is CASRTGTGGAEAFF. CDR3 coding DNA: TGTGCCAGCAGAACCGGGACAGGGGGCGCGGAAGCTTTCTTT.